These T cell receptor beta chains were read from a single sample in a study of identical twins. Via MiXCR, TCRdb re-called the 5' RACE reads, giving one row per CDR3 protein. The table has about 520,000 distinct CDR3 sequences, around 20% seen once. This same sample was also part of a study on T cells expressing NK-cell markers.

The sequenced sample consisted of CD4+ T cells sorted from blood. These receptors were obtained from a woman aged 18-29 years in good health. Each CDR3 is given with its conserved first and last residue. A D gene is named only where the DNA matches it firmly. A row's size may be missing; if present it is once, few, many or a size class.

d_gene: NA
v_gene: TRBV20-1
abundance: NA
j_gene: TRBJ2-7
CDR3aa: CSAQPGHRAYEQYF
CDR3nt: TGCAGTGCCCAACCGGGACACAGGGCCTACGAGCAGTACTTC

d_gene: NA
v_gene: TRBV12-3/TRBV12-4
abundance: few
j_gene: TRBJ2-1
CDR3aa: CASSPLVEQFF
CDR3nt: TGTGCCAGCAGTCCCCTGGTCGAGCAGTTCTTC

d_gene: TRBD2
v_gene: TRBV11-2
abundance: few
j_gene: TRBJ2-7
CDR3aa: CASSLERAGGYEQYF
CDR3nt: TGTGCCAGCAGCTTAGAACGAGCGGGAGGCTACGAGCAGTACTTC

d_gene: NA
v_gene: TRBV12-3/TRBV12-4
abundance: many
j_gene: TRBJ1-5
CDR3aa: CASSYTRAENQPQHF
CDR3nt: TGTGCCAGCAGCTATACCCGGGCAGAAAATCAGCCCCAGCATTTT

d_gene: NA
v_gene: TRBV12-3/TRBV12-4
abundance: many
j_gene: TRBJ2-1
CDR3aa: CASSSGVEQFF
CDR3nt: TGTGCCAGCAGTTCAGGGGTTGAGCAGTTCTTC

d_gene: TRBD2
v_gene: TRBV20-1
abundance: NA
j_gene: TRBJ2-3
CDR3aa: CSASSSGGADTQYF
CDR3nt: TGCAGTGCTAGTTCAAGCGGGGGGGCAGATACGCAGTATTTT

d_gene: TRBD2
v_gene: TRBV7-9
abundance: NA
j_gene: TRBJ2-7
CDR3aa: CASSLAGGPVEQYF
CDR3nt: TGTGCCAGCAGCCTAGCGGGAGGGCCAGTCGAGCAGTACTTC

d_gene: TRBD2
v_gene: TRBV7-2
abundance: NA
j_gene: TRBJ2-7
CDR3aa: CASSFATRTSRDEQYF
CDR3nt: TGTGCCAGCAGCTTTGCGACAAGGACTAGCAGAGACGAGCAGTACTTC

d_gene: NA
v_gene: TRBV7-2
abundance: few
j_gene: TRBJ2-2
CDR3aa: CASSPISTGELFF
CDR3nt: TGTGCCAGCAGCCCCATCAGTACCGGGGAGCTGTTTTTT

d_gene: NA
v_gene: TRBV9
abundance: NA
j_gene: TRBJ2-3
CDR3aa: CASSSGQPTDTQYF
CDR3nt: TGTGCCAGCAGCTCCGGACAGCCCACAGATACGCAGTATTTT

d_gene: NA
v_gene: TRBV30
abundance: NA
j_gene: TRBJ2-1
CDR3aa: CAWTRDSSYNEQFF
CDR3nt: TGTGCCTGGACTAGGGACTCAAGCTACAATGAGCAGTTCTTC

d_gene: NA
v_gene: TRBV20-1
abundance: NA
j_gene: TRBJ2-1
CDR3aa: CSASVGSRANEQFF
CDR3nt: TGCAGTGCTTCCGTTGGGTCCCGAGCAAATGAGCAGTTCTTC

d_gene: TRBD2
v_gene: TRBV6-5
abundance: few
j_gene: TRBJ2-7
CDR3aa: CASSYSTAGQIYEQYF
CDR3nt: TGTGCCAGCAGTTACTCGACAGCGGGGCAAATCTACGAGCAGTACTTC

d_gene: TRBD1
v_gene: TRBV29-1
abundance: NA
j_gene: TRBJ2-7
CDR3aa: CSAGQGQSYEQYF
CDR3nt: TGCAGCGCCGGACAGGGGCAATCCTACGAGCAGTACTTC

d_gene: NA
v_gene: TRBV6-1
abundance: once
j_gene: TRBJ1-1
CDR3aa: CASRTGTGRTEAFF
CDR3nt: TGTGCCAGCAGGACCGGGACCGGGAGGACTGAAGCTTTCTTT

d_gene: TRBD2
v_gene: TRBV12-3/TRBV12-4
abundance: many
j_gene: TRBJ2-3
CDR3aa: CASSLSGRGTQYF
CDR3nt: TGTGCCAGCAGTCTTAGCGGGAGGGGGACGCAGTATTTT

d_gene: NA
v_gene: TRBV11-2
abundance: few
j_gene: TRBJ2-3
CDR3aa: CASSSPRGLGASTDTQYF
CDR3nt: TGTGCCAGCAGCTCCCCAAGGGGACTCGGGGCTAGCACAGATACGCAGTATTTT

d_gene: TRBD2
v_gene: TRBV12-3/TRBV12-4
abundance: NA
j_gene: TRBJ2-2
CDR3aa: CASRLSGGGAGELFF
CDR3nt: TGTGCCAGCAGGCTGAGCGGGGGGGGCGCCGGGGAGCTGTTTTTT

d_gene: TRBD1
v_gene: TRBV6-1
abundance: NA
j_gene: TRBJ1-3
CDR3aa: CASSEGQGRNTIYF
CDR3nt: TGTGCCAGCAGTGAAGGACAGGGGAGGAACACCATATATTTT

d_gene: NA
v_gene: TRBV5-1
abundance: many
j_gene: TRBJ1-3
CDR3aa: CASSLPDGAGNTIYF
CDR3nt: TGCGCCAGCAGCCTTCCTGACGGCGCTGGAAACACCATATATTTT

d_gene: NA
v_gene: TRBV20-1
abundance: NA
j_gene: TRBJ1-1
CDR3aa: CSAPPRGNTEAFF
CDR3nt: TGCAGTGCCCCCCCGAGGGGGAACACTGAAGCTTTCTTT

d_gene: TRBD1
v_gene: TRBV12-3/TRBV12-4
abundance: few
j_gene: TRBJ2-5
CDR3aa: CASRKGQGGRSQYF
CDR3nt: TGTGCCAGCAGAAAGGGACAGGGAGGTCGGTCCCAGTACTTC

d_gene: NA
v_gene: TRBV28
abundance: NA
j_gene: TRBJ2-7
CDR3aa: CASIERGAGSYEQYF
CDR3nt: TGTGCCAGCATCGAACGGGGCGCTGGGTCCTACGAGCAGTACTTC

d_gene: NA
v_gene: TRBV7-8
abundance: few
j_gene: TRBJ1-2
CDR3aa: CASSFLLDGGGYTF
CDR3nt: TGTGCCAGCAGCTTTTTACTGGACGGGGGTGGCTACACCTTC

d_gene: NA
v_gene: TRBV18
abundance: NA
j_gene: TRBJ2-7
CDR3aa: CASSPLPELEQYF
CDR3nt: TGTGCCAGCTCACCACTCCCCGAGCTCGAGCAGTACTTC

d_gene: TRBD2
v_gene: TRBV6-5
abundance: many
j_gene: TRBJ2-3
CDR3aa: CASSLAGVTDTQYF
CDR3nt: TGTGCCAGCAGCTTAGCGGGAGTAACAGATACGCAGTATTTT

d_gene: NA
v_gene: TRBV3-1
abundance: NA
j_gene: TRBJ1-1
CDR3aa: CASSQLAVNTEAFF
CDR3nt: TGTGCCAGCAGCCAGTTGGCAGTCAACACTGAAGCTTTCTTT

d_gene: TRBD1
v_gene: TRBV10-3
abundance: NA
j_gene: TRBJ1-1
CDR3aa: CAISESWRDRGLGNTEAFF
CDR3nt: TGTGCCATCAGTGAGTCATGGAGGGACAGGGGGCTTGGGAACACTGAAGCTTTCTTT

d_gene: TRBD1
v_gene: TRBV20-1
abundance: NA
j_gene: TRBJ2-3
CDR3aa: CSARRQGITDTQYF
CDR3nt: TGCAGTGCTAGAAGACAGGGGATCACAGATACGCAGTATTTT